What follows is one T cell receptor beta chain and its context. This sample was taken from a study of CD8 T cells in Susac syndrome. CD8+ and CD4+ T cells circulating in blood were sequenced for TCR beta. FACS was used to enrich TEMRA cells, whereas the CD8+ and CD4+ T cells were obtained by negative isolation. The authors reverse transcribed roughly 0.5 to 1 ug RNA with random hexamers. The TCR beta CDR3 was amplified by immunoSEQ multiplex PCR across 54 Vbeta, 13 Jbeta. TCRdb re-analysed the immunoSEQ multiplex PCR reads in MiXCR, keeping a single row per CDR3 protein. Of about 190,000 distinct CDR3 sequences in the sample, roughly 92% are singletons; the top ten hold around 0.1%. V lost 6 bases to trimming and J lost 0 bases, with 17 bases between them. Germline V lookup: CDR1 DFQATT, CDR2 SNEGSKA (reference sequence). This CDR3 comprises 15 residues.

V usage is TRBV20-1 and J usage is TRBJ2-5; D is ambiguous. The sequence derives from a human donor in good health. The sample consisted of CD4+ T cells from PBMCs. The CDR3 region is CSAKKTAAYQETQYF. As DNA, the CDR3 is TGCAGTGCCAAAAAAACGGCCGCGTACCAAGAGACCCAGTACTTC.